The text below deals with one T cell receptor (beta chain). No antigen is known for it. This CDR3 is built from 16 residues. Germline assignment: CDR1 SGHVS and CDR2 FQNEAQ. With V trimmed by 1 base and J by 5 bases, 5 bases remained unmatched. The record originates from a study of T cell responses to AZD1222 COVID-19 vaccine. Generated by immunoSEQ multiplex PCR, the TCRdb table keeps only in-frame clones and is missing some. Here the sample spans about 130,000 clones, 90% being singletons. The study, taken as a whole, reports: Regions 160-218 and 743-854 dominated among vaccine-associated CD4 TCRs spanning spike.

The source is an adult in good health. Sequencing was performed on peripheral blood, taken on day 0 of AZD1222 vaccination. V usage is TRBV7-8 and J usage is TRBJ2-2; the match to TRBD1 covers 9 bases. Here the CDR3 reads CASSLVPGQGTGELFF. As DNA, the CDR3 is TGTGCCAGCAGCTTAGTACCGGGACAGGGAACCGGGGAGCTGTTTTTT.